This paragraph covers one T cell receptor (beta chain) sequence. CDR1 and CDR2 from the germline V gene are SGHRS and YFSETQ. V was clipped by 2 bases and J by 0 bases; unmatched bases: 5. This CDR3 comprises 16 residues. Original processing methods: Amplification with reference gene primers provided the estimates of nucleated cell counts. The protocol was immunoSEQ multiplex PCR, while the TCRdb copy is restricted to in-frame clones and leaves out a portion. Clone size and the V and J calls come from that table; the DNA yielded D and trimming. The table shows about 220,000 clones, with approximately 83% occurring only once. This entry is derived from a study of blood T cell repertoires in COVID-19. Study-wide background: Samples came from the United States, Italy and Spain, spanning acute and convalescent COVID-19. T cells, B-cell-depleted T cells, or PBMCs supplied cDNA or gDNA.

The V and J genes are TRBV5-1 and TRBJ1-3, with TRBD1 matching over 7 bases. The sequencing sample was made of peripheral blood. This receptor was taken from a young woman who had recovered from COVID-19. The CDR3 DNA reads as TGCGCCAGCAGCTTTCAGGGACAGAGCTCTGGAAACACCATATATTTT. Its protein product is CASSFQGQSSGNTIYF.